This T cell receptor (beta chain) was identified in a study of CD8 T cells in ankylosing spondylitis. General study findings and limits: Several of the motif variants were reported before in synovial fluid and blood from reactive arthritis. Disease-associated clones were CD8+ and fairly uncommon in peripheral blood. Eight highly homologous variants formed a TCR beta motif that appeared characteristic of ankylosing spondylitis blood.

In TCRdb, the 5' RACE reads were re-called with MiXCR into one record per CDR3 protein. The sample contains around 150,000 distinct CDR3 sequences, about 16% of which appear only once. CDR3 length: 17 residues. CDR1 DFQATT and CDR2 SNEGSKA come from the germline V gene (reference sequence). About this clonotype itself: Its antigen is currently unknown. A junction end diverges from the germline sequence, so it may reflect a read error.

The material sequenced was blood, either unsorted or a sorted T cell fraction (not recorded which). This TCR was sampled from a male donor with ankylosing spondylitis or in good health (not recorded which). V gene TRBV20-1 combines with J gene TRBJ1-2; D possibly corresponds to TRBD1 (6 bases). The CDR3 DNA sequence: TGCTGTGCTAGGGCCCGGGGGCAGACTATTACTAACTATGGCTACACCTTC. It specifies CCARARGQTITNYGYTF.